A single sample is the source of the 32 T cell receptor beta chains below, sequenced in a study of identical twins. TCRdb called the 5' RACE reads again in MiXCR, with one record for every CDR3 protein. This table holds 640,000 or so distinct CDR3 sequences, 5.5% to 6.5% found once. Material for sequencing was naive T cells sorted from blood. The receptor source for this set is a man younger than 35 in good health.

The rearrangement links TRBV12-3 or TRBV12-4 to TRBJ2-1; unclear D gene. The CDR3 extends over 14 amino acids. V gave up 7 bases and J gave up 3 bases, with 13 bases separating them. CDR3 sequence reads: CASTVRLGYNEQFF. CDR3 DNA sequence: TGTGCCAGCACCGTCAGACTGGGCTACAATGAGCAGTTCTTC.

The gene calls are TRBV27 and TRBJ2-7; D gene unclear. Germline V gives CDR1 MNHEY, CDR2 SMNVEV (reference sequence). The CDR3 length is 17 residues. V was clipped by 6 bases and J by 0 bases, with 21 bases between them. The chain's CDR3 is CASSPPTNTAFSYEQYV. The DNA for the CDR3 is TGTGCCAGCAGCCCACCAACAAATACAGCGTTCTCCTACGAGCAGTACGTC.

V usage is TRBV5-1 and J usage is TRBJ2-2; D possibly matches TRBD1 or TRBD2 (5 bases each). The CDR3 has 16 residues. Trimming removed 4 bases at V and 1 base at J, with 14 bases between. Germline assignment: CDR1 SGHRS and CDR2 YFSETQ. The CDR3 sequence is CASSDGDDGNTGELFF. The CDR3 nucleotides read TGCGCCAGCAGCGACGGGGACGATGGGAACACCGGGGAGCTGTTTTTT.

This clonotype has at least ten counts. The rearrangement joins TRBV12-3 or TRBV12-4 to TRBJ2-3; D may match TRBD1 or TRBD2 (5 bases each). V was cut by 7 bases and J by 1 base, with 18 bases left in between. This CDR3 spans 16 amino acids. CDR3 amino acids: CASTLGPGLGTDTQYF. The CDR3 DNA is TGTGCCAGCACCCTAGGTCCGGGGCTCGGCACAGATACGCAGTATTTT.

Details on this clonotype: This may come from a read error, since a much larger clone is one base off. In this CDR3 the conserved last residue, phenylalanine or tryptophan, is missing, so a read error is likely. The chain couples TRBV29-1 to TRBJ2-7; D possibly uses TRBD1 or TRBD2 (6 bases each). This CDR3 has 12 residues. CDR1 is SQVTM and CDR2 is ANQGSEA in the germline V gene. In DNA, the CDR3 is TGCAGCGTCGAAGGGGGGAACTACGAGCAGTACTCC. Translated: CSVEGGNYEQYS.

In this sample, this clonotype turned up many times. The chain joins TRBV18 to TRBJ2-1; no clear D. The CDR3 has 12 residues. The V gene lost 5 bases and the J gene lost 6 bases, with 8 bases spanning the gap. Germline V gene data show CDR1 as KGHSH and CDR2 as LQKENI. The CDR3 loop is CASSGLTNEQFF. As DNA, the CDR3 is TGTGCCAGCTCAGGATTGACCAATGAGCAGTTCTTC.

This clonotype was seen a few times. The V gene is TRBV29-1, the J gene TRBJ2-5; 10 nucleotides line up with TRBD1. This CDR3 is 17 amino acids long. Unmatched junction bases numbered 8, after V lost 1 base and J lost 0 bases. Germline V gene data show CDR1 as SQVTM and CDR2 as ANQGSEA. The DNA for the CDR3 is TGCAGCGTTGAAGGCATCCCCGGGACAGGGGACCAAGAGACCCAGTACTTC. Its protein is CSVEGIPGTGDQETQYF.

In its sample, this clonotype was seen many times. The rearrangement links TRBV5-1 to TRBJ2-5; D gene ambiguous. Germline V gene lookup returns CDR1 SGHRS and CDR2 YFSETQ. The CDR3 runs to 14 residues. V lost 0 bases and J 4 bases, leaving 10 bases between the germline ends. CDR3 in amino acids: CASSLEGLGETQYF. Here the CDR3 DNA reads TGCGCCAGCAGCTTGGAGGGCCTCGGAGAGACCCAGTACTTC.

J is TRBJ1-2 and V is TRBV7-8; 8 bases line up with TRBD1. The CDR3 covers 16 residues. J was trimmed by 4 bases and V by 0 bases; bases with no gene match: 7. Germline CDR1 SGHVS, CDR2 FQNEAQ. The CDR3 DNA reads as TGTGCCAGCAGCTTAGCGCGACAGGGGCTAGGCTATGGCTACACCTTC. It is translated as CASSLARQGLGYGYTF. The variable domain in full, with the rest retrieved from reference TRBV7-8 and TRBJ1-2, is GAGVSQSPRYKVAKRGQDVALRCDPISGHVSLFWYQQALGQGPEFLTYFQNEAQLDKSGLPSDRFFAERPEGSVSTLKIQRTQQEDSAVYLCASSLARQGLGYGYTFGSGTRLTVV.

Remarks on this clonotype: A read error may explain this, as a much larger clone is one base away. The chain has TRBV28 and TRBJ2-7, with a weak D call TRBD1 (6 bases). Trimming shortened V by 7 bases and J by 6 bases, and 16 bases separated the two germline ends. This CDR3 is 13 amino acids long. Germline V lookup: CDR1 MDHEN, CDR2 SYDVKM. The chain's CDR3 is CASTTGQTFEQYF. The DNA of the CDR3 is TGTGCCAGCACGACAGGCCAGACCTTCGAGCAGTACTTC.

This clonotype was found many times. This chain links TRBV4-2 with TRBJ2-7; 12 bases fit TRBD2. V lost 1 base and J lost 2; bases outside the gene matches: 0. This CDR3 is 15 amino acids long. CDR1 is LGHNA, CDR2 YNFKEQ, per germline. The CDR3 spells CASSQGTSGAYEQYF. The CDR3 DNA follows: TGTGCCAGCAGCCAAGGGACTAGCGGGGCCTACGAGCAGTACTTC.

This clonotype has a handful of counts. The chain employs TRBV12-3 or TRBV12-4 and TRBJ2-1; 16 bases match TRBD2. The CDR3 contains 16 residues. V shed 5 bases, J shed 7 bases, and the junction held 5 bases outside the gene matches. CDR3 DNA: TGTGCCAGCAGTCCCGGGACTAGCGGGGGGGGGAATGAGCAGTTCTTC. This encodes CASSPGTSGGGNEQFF.

This clonotype was observed at least ten times. The chain is built from TRBV12-3 or TRBV12-4 and TRBJ2-7; D unresolved. V dropped 3 bases and J dropped 3 bases, with 15 bases sitting between them. The length of the CDR3 is 15 residues. CDR3 bases: TGTGCCAGCAGTTTTAGGGCAGGCAGTCACTACGAGCAGTACTTC. Its protein product is CASSFRAGSHYEQYF.

The table lists this clonotype with a few counts. This sequence joins TRBV5-1 and TRBJ2-1, with D unresolved. The CDR3 length is 15 residues. CDR1 is SGHRS and CDR2 is YFSETQ in the germline V gene. V lost 1 base and J 1 base, leaving 9 bases between the germline ends. CDR3 region: CASSLSDTSYNEQFF. The CDR3 DNA follows: TGCGCCAGCAGCTTGTCTGACACTTCCTACAATGAGCAGTTCTTC.

The V and J genes are TRBV6-5 and TRBJ1-2; the match to TRBD1 covers 7 bases. Germline V CDR1 and CDR2: MNHEY, SVGAGI. With 7 bases clipped from V and 1 base from J, the junction kept 9 bases outside the gene matches. CDR3 length equals 15 residues. In nucleotides, the CDR3 is TGTGCCAGCAATTCGGACAGGTTGCTTAACTATGGCTACACCTTC. This codes for CASNSDRLLNYGYTF.

This chain joins TRBV5-6 and TRBJ2-1, with no clear D. This CDR3 region has 13 residues. Germline V gene lookup returns CDR1 SGHDT and CDR2 YYEEEE. Trimming removed 4 bases at V and 9 bases at J, with 14 bases between. The CDR3 reads CASSKLDQIEQFF. For the CDR3, the DNA is TGTGCCAGCAGCAAGCTAGATCAGATTGAGCAGTTCTTC. The entire variable domain, with the rest obtained from reference TRBV5-6 and TRBJ2-1, is as follows: DAGVTQSPTHLIKTRGQQVTLRCSPKSGHDTVSWYQQALGQGPQFIFQYYEEEERQRGNFPDRFSGHQFPNYSSELNVNALLLGDSALYLCASSKLDQIEQFFGPGTRLTVL.

This clonotype was counted a few times. The chain has TRBV6-1 and TRBJ2-3; D may match TRBD1 or TRBD2 (5 bases each). The germline CDR1 and CDR2 sequences are MNHNS and SASEGT. The CDR3 extends over 14 amino acids. V lost 1 base and J 3 bases, leaving 8 bases between the germline ends. The CDR3 DNA is TGTGCCAGCAGTGAAGGGGGGAAAACAGATACGCAGTATTTT. Amino acid sequence: CASSEGGKTDTQYF.

In its sample, this clonotype was seen many times. V gene TRBV7-8 combines with J gene TRBJ2-7; D is possibly TRBD1 (5 bases). This CDR3 is built from 14 residues. Germline values: CDR1 SGHVS, CDR2 FQNEAQ. The V and J ends lost 5 bases and 3 bases respectively, with 14 bases between them. The DNA of the CDR3 is TGTGCCAGCAGCCTCCGACAGTCATACTACGAGCAGTACTTC. As protein: CASSLRQSYYEQYF.

This clonotype was seen ten or more times. The gene calls are TRBV7-2 and TRBJ2-3; D is perhaps TRBD2 (6 bases). The CDR3 has 14 residues. Trimming took off 5 bases at V and 4 bases at J, with 13 bases between the two ends. CDR1 and CDR2 from the germline V gene are SGHTA and FQGNSA. For the CDR3, the DNA is TGTGCCAGCAGCGCACGACTAGTTGCAGATACGCAGTATTTT. The encoded protein is CASSARLVADTQYF.

The CDR3 loop reads CASSLGQKAFTDTQYF. CDR3 nucleotides: TGCGCCAGCAGCTTGGGGCAGAAAGCGTTCACAGATACGCAGTATTTT. The gene calls are TRBV5-1 and TRBJ2-3; no reliable D call. Germline CDR1 is SGHRS and CDR2 is YFSETQ. V lost 0 bases to trimming and J lost 2 bases, with 13 bases between them. This CDR3 has 16 residues.

This clonotype was recorded many times. The chain is built from TRBV12-3 or TRBV12-4 and TRBJ2-7; TRBD1 matches 7 bases. Unmatched junction bases numbered 4, after V lost 4 bases and J lost 4 bases. This CDR3 has 13 residues. CDR3 sequence reads: CASSSTGNYEQYV. In DNA, the CDR3 is TGTGCCAGCAGTTCGACAGGGAATTACGAGCAGTACGTC.

This clonotype occurred many times. The genes are TRBV20-1 and TRBJ1-1, with TRBD1 identical over 9 bases. In germline, CDR1 is DFQATT, CDR2 SNEGSKA (reference sequence). The J segment lost 7 bases and the V segment lost 6 bases, leaving 6 bases of the junction unmatched. This CDR3 region has 12 residues. CDR3 sequence: CSASGDRVEAFF. DNA of the CDR3: TGCAGTGCCTCGGGGGACAGGGTTGAAGCTTTCTTT.

At least ten counts were recorded for this clonotype. The V call is TRBV15, the J call TRBJ2-4, with D perhaps matching TRBD1 (6 bases). V was clipped by 4 bases and J by 3 bases, with 7 bases between them. Germline V lookup: CDR1 LNHNV, CDR2 YYDKDF (reference sequence). This CDR3 has 13 residues. Here the CDR3 DNA reads TGTGCCACCAGCACAGGGGACAAAAACATTCAGTACTTC. This sequence encodes CATSTGDKNIQYF.

The table lists this clonotype with many counts. The chain links TRBV20-1 to TRBJ2-1; D perhaps matches TRBD1 (5 bases). This CDR3 has 14 residues. V shed 5 bases and J shed 0 bases, with 11 bases lying between them. CDR1 DFQATT and CDR2 SNEGSKA come from the germline V gene (reference sequence). In DNA, the CDR3 is TGCAGTGCTCAGACAGAGAGCTCCTACAATGAGCAGTTCTTC. Amino acid sequence: CSAQTESSYNEQFF.

This clonotype was recorded at least ten times. CDR3 amino acids: CSVDGTSGLQETQYF. The CDR3 DNA reads TGCAGCGTTGACGGGACTAGCGGCCTCCAAGAGACCCAGTACTTC. The chain has TRBV29-1 and TRBJ2-5, with 11 bases that match TRBD2. Germline V lookup: CDR1 SQVTM, CDR2 ANQGSEA. The CDR3 has 15 amino acids. Trimming removed 3 bases from V and 1 base from J; junction bases left unmatched: 4. Using reference TRBV29-1 and TRBJ2-5 for the parts outside the CDR3, the full variable domain is SAVISQKPSRDICQRGTSLTIQCQVDSQVTMMFWYRQQPGQSLTLIATANQGSEATYESGFVIDKFPISRPNLTFSTLTVSNMSPEDSSIYLCSVDGTSGLQETQYFGPGTRLLVL.

This clonotype has more than one count but fewer than ten. This chain joins TRBV4-1 and TRBJ2-7; D is possibly TRBD2 (5 bases). With 4 bases removed from V and 7 bases from J, the gap between germline ends came to 14 bases. This CDR3 region has 13 residues. Germline values: CDR1 MGHRA, CDR2 YSYEKL. The CDR3 reads CASSRGPTGEQYV. The CDR3 bases are TGCGCCAGCAGCCGAGGACCTACGGGGGAGCAGTACGTC.

This clonotype was counted ten times or more. This chain uses TRBV29-1 with TRBJ2-1, with D perhaps given as TRBD1 or TRBD2 (5 bases each). V lost 5 bases and J lost 3, with 17 bases in between. Germline CDR1 SQVTM, CDR2 ANQGSEA. The CDR3 loop spans 15 amino acids. The CDR3 here is CSVFGLGVNYNEQFF. CDR3 coding DNA: TGCAGCGTTTTCGGTTTGGGGGTAAACTACAATGAGCAGTTCTTC.

A few counts support this clonotype. The chain has TRBV7-3 and TRBJ2-1, with 10 bases lining up with TRBD1. Unmatched junction bases numbered 7, after V lost 4 bases and J lost 13 bases. Germline CDR1 is SGHTA and CDR2 is FQGTGA. The CDR3 contains 13 residues. The DNA for the CDR3 is TGTGCCAGCAGCTCCGGACAGGGGGTTGACCAGTTCTTC. It encodes CASSSGQGVDQFF.

A few counts support this clonotype. The chain combines TRBV4-1 with TRBJ2-6; possibly TRBD1 for D (6 bases). Trimming shortened V by 7 bases and J by 2 bases, and 18 bases separated the two germline ends. Germline loops: CDR1 MGHRA, CDR2 YSYEKL. This CDR3 has 17 residues. CDR3 in amino acids: CASKKTGILPGANVLTF. Written as DNA, the CDR3 is TGCGCCAGCAAGAAAACAGGGATTTTGCCTGGGGCCAACGTCCTGACTTTC.

V usage is TRBV20-1 and J usage is TRBJ2-1; D possibly corresponds to TRBD2 (5 bases). The CDR3 runs 16 residues. CDR1 is DFQATT, CDR2 SNEGSKA, per germline (reference sequence). The V gene lost 0 bases and the J gene lost 3 bases, with 15 bases spanning the gap. The CDR3 region is CSARDTSRPNYNEQFF. In DNA form, the CDR3 reads TGCAGTGCTAGAGATACTAGTCGGCCGAACTACAATGAGCAGTTCTTC.

This clonotype was counted at least ten times. V and J are TRBV29-1 and TRBJ2-7, with D hard to call. CDR3 length: 11 residues. V was trimmed by 4 bases and J by 5 bases, leaving 9 bases between them. Germline V CDR1 and CDR2: SQVTM, ANQGSEA. In DNA form, the CDR3 reads TGCAGCGTTGCAAGAGGTAACGAGCAGTACGTC. Its protein product is CSVARGNEQYV.

This clonotype was counted between two and nine times. The chain couples TRBV7-6 to TRBJ1-4; a possible D gene is TRBD1 (5 bases). The germline CDR1 and CDR2 sequences are SGHVS and FNYEAQ. Trimming cost V 1 base and J 8 bases, with 23 bases left between them. This CDR3 comprises 18 residues. The CDR3, as DNA: TGTGCCAGCAGCTTAGGTACTCTTCGGACATCGATGGAAGAAAAACTGTTTTTT. Its translation: CASSLGTLRTSMEEKLFF.